The rows below give T cell receptor beta chains drawn from one sample of a study of T-cell reconstitution after alpha-beta-depleted transplantation in children. TCRdb called the PCR reads again in MiXCR, with one record for every CDR3 protein. Here the sample spans 250,000 to 300,000 distinct CDR3 sequences, over 9.5% being singletons. The sample in question was PBMCs, obtained before TCRalphabeta/CD19-depleted stem cell transplant. The receptors here all came from a boy in the first two years of life with acute myeloid leukemia, due to receive a stem cell transplant. The CDR3 runs from the conserved cysteine through the conserved F or W. Size values are once, few and many counts, or a class for expanded clones, and some rows have none.

J,size,V,CDR3
TRBJ2-7,many,TRBV28,CASSTASYEQYF
TRBJ2-1,many,TRBV5-1,CASSLEAASGSSEQFF
TRBJ2-1,many,TRBV12-3/TRBV12-4,CASSPTSYNEQFF
TRBJ2-2,few,TRBV5-1,CASSLLGSANTGELFF
TRBJ2-5,many,TRBV5-5,CASILLQGGGETQYF
TRBJ1-1,many,TRBV3-1,CASSWSTGGTEAFF
TRBJ1-4,many,TRBV25-1,CASSDQGSNEKLFF
TRBJ2-7,many,TRBV20-1,CSATTGTGGTYEQYF
TRBJ2-5,NA,TRBV28,CASRPLAGRGETQYF
TRBJ2-2,many,TRBV5-1,CASSWAGGRDTGELFF
TRBJ2-1,few,TRBV9,CASSNSGDSYNEQFF
TRBJ2-1,many,TRBV25-1,CASSEAGLGNEQFF
TRBJ2-1,many,TRBV11-2,CASSLDRTTQFF
TRBJ2-1,many,TRBV4-2,CASSQDTLAASSYNEQFF
TRBJ2-1,many,TRBV4-3,CASSQEGGREVSYNEQFF
TRBJ2-6,few,TRBV12-3/TRBV12-4,CASSLGRSSGANVLTF
TRBJ2-2,many,TRBV7-3,CASSLTVGDLELFF